A selection of T cell receptor beta chains follows, all from one sample in a study of blood T cell repertoires in COVID-19. Only in-frame clones appear in the TCRdb table, and some are missing; sequencing was by immunoSEQ multiplex PCR. In the table there are about 260,000 clones, more than 85% of which are singletons. Sequencing used peripheral blood. All receptors derive from a woman in her sixties or seventies with COVID-19, enrolled during active disease. The CDR3 runs from the conserved cysteine through the conserved F or W. A D gene is named only where the DNA matches it firmly. Only some rows state a clone size, as once, few, many or a class for expanded clones.

CDR3 protein | CDR3 DNA | V gene | clone size | D gene | J gene
CASSQRDTQYF | TGTGCCAGCAGCCAGCGGGATACGCAGTATTTT | TRBV7-2 | . | . | TRBJ2-3
CASSIHPDTQYF | TGTGCCAGTAGTATCCATCCCGATACGCAGTATTTT | TRBV19 | . | . | TRBJ2-3
CASGASIGTSYNEQFF | TGCGCCAGCGGGGCCTCAATCGGAACTTCCTACAATGAGCAGTTCTTC | TRBV5-1 | . | . | TRBJ2-1
CASSLQDRGLTYEQYF | TGTGCCAGCAGTTTACAGGACAGGGGGCTGACCTACGAGCAGTACTTC | TRBV28 | . | TRBD1 | TRBJ2-7
CASSRKQGPNEKLFF | TGTGCCAGCAGCCGCAAACAGGGGCCTAATGAAAAACTGTTTTTT | TRBV7-9 | few | TRBD1 | TRBJ1-4
CASSLDDQKLFF | TGTGCCAGCAGCTTAGACGATCAGAAACTGTTTTTT | TRBV11-2 | . | . | TRBJ1-4
CAISSSGRAVRELFF | TGTGCCATCAGTTCTAGCGGGAGGGCCGTTCGGGAGCTGTTTTTT | TRBV10-3 | . | TRBD2 | TRBJ2-2
CASSLYRGANYTF | TGTGCCAGCAGTTTATACAGGGGCGCAAACTACACCTTC | TRBV28 | . | TRBD1 | TRBJ1-2
CASSVGTSGYEQFF | TGCGCCAGCAGCGTAGGGACTAGCGGCTATGAGCAGTTCTTC | TRBV10-1 | . | TRBD2 | TRBJ2-1
CASSSGTSGRNEQFF | TGTGCCAGCAGCTCCGGGACTAGCGGGAGAAATGAGCAGTTCTTC | TRBV11-1 | . | TRBD2 | TRBJ2-1
CASSQPGTGVLTDTQYF | TGCGCCAGCAGCCAACCCGGGACAGGGGTCCTCACAGATACGCAGTATTTT | TRBV4-1 | . | TRBD1 | TRBJ2-3
CASSAEVGGTEAFF | TGTGCCAGCAGTGCCGAGGTCGGAGGGACTGAAGCTTTCTTT | TRBV6-4 | . | . | TRBJ1-1
CASSLSYRGYEQYF | TGTGCCAGCAGTTTATCATACAGGGGATACGAGCAGTACTTC | TRBV27 | . | TRBD1 | TRBJ2-7
CASSITAGYRNTEAFF | TGTGCCAGTAGTATTACGGCAGGGTACAGGAACACTGAAGCTTTCTTT | TRBV19 | . | . | TRBJ1-1
CASSLGRGVAGASPGNEQFF | TGCGCCAGCAGCTTGGGCCGGGGGGTAGCGGGAGCGTCACCTGGCAATGAGCAGTTCTTC | TRBV5-1 | . | TRBD2 | TRBJ2-1
CASSNQGGQGTEAFF | TGTGCCAGCAGCAATCAAGGGGGCCAGGGCACTGAAGCTTTCTTT | TRBV7-9 | . | TRBD1 | TRBJ1-1
CASTTQLNTEAFF | TGTGCCAGTACCACGCAGTTGAACACTGAAGCTTTCTTT | TRBV19 | . | . | TRBJ1-1
CASSRGIRRADTQYF | TGCGCCAGCAGCCGAGGGATCAGGCGGGCAGATACGCAGTATTTT | TRBV4-1 | . | . | TRBJ2-3
CASTLTGNYGYTF | TGCGCCAGCACCCTGACAGGGAACTATGGCTACACCTTC | TRBV5-1 | few | TRBD1 | TRBJ1-2
CASRIAGGRYEQYF | TGCGCCAGCAGAATAGCGGGAGGCCGGTACGAGCAGTACTTC | TRBV10-2 | . | TRBD2 | TRBJ2-7
CASSLGLAGYDEQFF | TGTGCCAGCAGCCTGGGACTAGCGGGTTATGATGAGCAGTTCTTC | TRBV3-1/TRBV3-2 | . | TRBD2 | TRBJ2-1
CASSRDSRNTEAFF | TGTGCCAGCAGTCGGGACAGTCGGAACACTGAAGCTTTCTTT | TRBV3-1/TRBV3-2 | . | TRBD1 | TRBJ1-1
CASSPRGRLGNEQFF | TGCGCCAGCAGCCCGCGGGGGAGGCTGGGCAATGAGCAGTTCTTC | TRBV5-1 | . | TRBD2 | TRBJ2-1
CASSNRGEGVRTDTQYF | TGTGCCAGTAGTAATCGGGGTGAGGGCGTTCGCACAGATACGCAGTATTTT | TRBV19 | . | . | TRBJ2-3
CSVDSRGDGNYGYTF | TGCAGCGTTGATTCCAGGGGGGATGGGAACTATGGCTACACCTTC | TRBV29-1 | . | TRBD1 | TRBJ1-2
CATSDRDRGSNEQFF | TGTGCCACCAGTGATCGGGACAGGGGATCCAATGAGCAGTTCTTC | TRBV24-1 | few | TRBD1 | TRBJ2-1
CASSLRTGGFTGELFF | TGTGCCAGCAGCCTTAGGACAGGGGGCTTCACCGGGGAGCTGTTTTTT | TRBV5-4 | . | TRBD1 | TRBJ2-2
CASSYVSNEQYF | TGTGCCAGCAGTTACGTTTCCAACGAGCAGTACTTC | TRBV6-2/TRBV6-3 | . | . | TRBJ2-7
CAISDTEAGVLADTQYF | TGTGCCATCAGTGATACGGAGGCGGGAGTTTTAGCAGATACGCAGTATTTT | TRBV10-3 | . | TRBD2 | TRBJ2-3
CASSQEHTGQQRPRYEQYF | TGTGCCAGCAGCCAAGAACATACAGGACAGCAGCGGCCCCGATACGAGCAGTACTTC | TRBV4-2 | . | . | TRBJ2-7
CASSVDPSNQPQHF | TGTGCCAGCAGCGTAGATCCGAGCAATCAGCCCCAGCATTTT | TRBV9 | . | . | TRBJ1-5
CASSLFSTGPGELFF | TGTGCCAGCAGCTTATTCTCGACAGGGCCCGGGGAGCTGTTTTTT | TRBV11-3 | . | TRBD1 | TRBJ2-2
CASSLTDREGETQYF | TGTGCCAGCAGCTTAACGGACAGGGAGGGGGAGACCCAGTACTTC | TRBV7-3 | . | . | TRBJ2-5
CASSSTGTGELFF | TGTGCCAGCAGCTCCACAGGGACCGGGGAGCTGTTTTTT | TRBV2 | . | . | TRBJ2-2
CASSHSRPAGVDEQYF | TGTGCCAGCAGCCACAGTCGGCCGGCGGGAGTCGACGAGCAGTACTTC | TRBV7-6 | . | TRBD2 | TRBJ2-7
CASSRTVNYGYTF | TGTGCCAGCAGTCGGACTGTTAACTATGGCTACACCTTC | TRBV11-2 | . | . | TRBJ1-2
CAWSVPLRDRGHEQYF | TGTGCCTGGAGTGTGCCTTTAAGGGACAGGGGGCACGAGCAGTACTTC | TRBV30 | . | TRBD1 | TRBJ2-7
CASSASGTAGNEQFF | TGTGCCAGCAGCGCGAGCGGGACGGCGGGGAATGAGCAGTTCTTC | TRBV7-9 | . | TRBD2 | TRBJ2-1
CASSPGTRGTGELFF | TGTGCCAGCAGTCCCGGGACTAGGGGGACCGGGGAGCTGTTTTTT | TRBV28 | . | TRBD2 | TRBJ2-2
CASSQKGTGGSYTF | TGTGCCAGCAGCCAAAAGGGGACAGGGGGTAGCTACACCTTC | TRBV3-1/TRBV3-2 | once | TRBD1 | TRBJ1-2
CASSSGDYNEQFF | TGTGCCAGCAGTAGCGGGGACTACAATGAGCAGTTCTTC | TRBV2 | . | TRBD2 | TRBJ2-1
CATSRPQGEGNTIYF | TGTGCCACCAGCAGACCACAGGGGGAAGGAAACACCATATATTTT | TRBV15 | . | TRBD1 | TRBJ1-3
CASSLAPGGMVTYNEQFF | TGTGCCAGCAGCTTAGCGCCGGGCGGGATGGTCACCTACAATGAGCAGTTCTTC | TRBV7-6 | . | . | TRBJ2-1
CASGLSQTGPYGYTF | TGTGCTAGTGGTTTATCGCAGACAGGTCCCTATGGCTACACCTTC | TRBV12-5 | once | . | TRBJ1-2
CASSLYAATYEQYF | TGTGCCAGCAGTTTATATGCCGCGACCTACGAGCAGTACTTC | TRBV27 | . | . | TRBJ2-7
CASTPGTGSAEQYF | TGTGCCAGTACCCCCGGGACAGGCTCTGCCGAGCAGTACTTC | TRBV19 | few | TRBD1 | TRBJ2-7
CASSFLGGLAGAHEQFF | TGTGCCAGCAGTTTCCTCGGTGGCCTAGCGGGAGCCCATGAGCAGTTCTTC | TRBV27 | . | TRBD2 | TRBJ2-1
CASSNYREGQPQHF | TGTGCCAGTAGTAACTACAGGGAGGGCCAGCCCCAGCATTTT | TRBV19 | . | . | TRBJ1-5
CASSYSRGYQPQHF | TGTGCCAGCAGTTACTCGAGGGGGTATCAGCCCCAGCATTTT | TRBV6-5 | . | . | TRBJ1-5
CASRATGSTYEQYF | TGTGCCAGCAGAGCGACAGGGTCGACCTACGAGCAGTACTTC | TRBV6-6 | . | TRBD1 | TRBJ2-7
CASSSTAGALVTQYF | TGTGCCAGCAGCTCCACAGCGGGAGCCCTGGTTACGCAGTATTTT | TRBV7-2 | once | TRBD2 | TRBJ2-3
CATSDLRGGAGYGYTF | TGTGCCACCAGTGATTTGAGAGGGGGCGCCGGCTATGGCTACACCTTC | TRBV24-1 | . | TRBD1 | TRBJ1-2
CASSLRLAGGATDTQYF | TGTGCCAGCAGCTTGCGGCTAGCGGGAGGTGCCACAGATACGCAGTATTTT | TRBV5-6 | . | TRBD2 | TRBJ2-3
CASSYTLFYNSPLHF | TGTGCCAGCAGTTACACATTGTTCTATAATTCACCCCTCCACTTT | TRBV6-6 | once | . | TRBJ1-6
CASSFGRGNEQFF | TGTGCCAGCAGCTTTGGCCGGGGCAATGAGCAGTTCTTC | TRBV7-3 | . | . | TRBJ2-1